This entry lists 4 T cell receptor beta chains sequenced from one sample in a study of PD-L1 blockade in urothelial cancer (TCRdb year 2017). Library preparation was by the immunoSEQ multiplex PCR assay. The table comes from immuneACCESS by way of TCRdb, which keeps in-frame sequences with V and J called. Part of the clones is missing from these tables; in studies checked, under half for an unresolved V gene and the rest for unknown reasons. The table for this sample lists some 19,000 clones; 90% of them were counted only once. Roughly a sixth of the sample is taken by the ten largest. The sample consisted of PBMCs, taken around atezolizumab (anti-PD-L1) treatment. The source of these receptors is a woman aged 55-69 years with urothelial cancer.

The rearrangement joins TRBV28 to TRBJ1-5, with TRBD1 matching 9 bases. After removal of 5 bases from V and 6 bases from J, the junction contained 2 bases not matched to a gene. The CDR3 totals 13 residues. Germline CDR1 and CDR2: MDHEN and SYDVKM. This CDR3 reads CASSTGGGQPQHF. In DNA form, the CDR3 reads TGTGCCAGCAGTACAGGGGGCGGTCAGCCCCAGCATTTT.

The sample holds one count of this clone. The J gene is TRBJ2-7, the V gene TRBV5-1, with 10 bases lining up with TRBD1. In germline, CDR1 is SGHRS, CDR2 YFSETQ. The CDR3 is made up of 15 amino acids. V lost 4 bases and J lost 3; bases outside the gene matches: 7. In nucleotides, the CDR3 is TGCGCCAGCAGCACTGGGGGACAGGGGTACTACGAGCAGTACTTC. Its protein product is CASSTGGQGYYEQYF. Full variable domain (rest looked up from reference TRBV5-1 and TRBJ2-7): KAGVTQTPRYLIKTRGQQVTLSCSPISGHRSVSWYQQTPGQGLQFLFEYFSETQRNKGNFPGRFSGRQFSNSRSEMNVSTLELGDSALYLCASSTGGQGYYEQYFGPGTRLTVT.

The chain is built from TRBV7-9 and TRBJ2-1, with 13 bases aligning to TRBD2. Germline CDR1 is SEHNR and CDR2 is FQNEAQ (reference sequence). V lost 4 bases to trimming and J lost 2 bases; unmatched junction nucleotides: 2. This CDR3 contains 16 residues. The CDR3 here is CASSSLAGGTYNEQFF. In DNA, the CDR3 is TGTGCCAGCAGCTCACTAGCGGGAGGGACCTACAATGAGCAGTTCTTC.

DNA of the CDR3: TGTGCCAGCTCAGCAGGACAGGGCTACGAGCAGTACTTC. Its protein product is CASSAGQGYEQYF. This chain links TRBV18 with TRBJ2-7, with 8 bases that match TRBD1. With 5 bases clipped from V and 3 bases from J, the junction kept 3 bases outside the gene matches. The CDR3 is made up of 13 amino acids. The germline V gene encodes CDR1 KGHSH and CDR2 LQKENI. Supplemented by reference TRBV18 and TRBJ2-7, the full variable domain reads NAGVMQNPRHLVRRRGQEARLRCSPMKGHSHVYWYRQLPEEGLKFMVYLQKENIIDESGMPKERFSAEFPKEGPSILRIQQVVRGDSAAYFCASSAGQGYEQYFGPGTRLTVT.